A single sample is the source of the 32 T cell receptor beta chains below, sequenced in a study of blood T cell repertoires in COVID-19. Method: immunoSEQ multiplex PCR; TCRdb's copy keeps in-frame clones and lacks some. The sample carries over 200,000 clones, roughly four fifths recorded once. Input material: peripheral blood. These receptor sequences come from a woman of 80 years or more with COVID-19, enrolled during active disease.

With respect to this clone: Other DNA sequences within the sample encode an identical CDR3. The gene calls are TRBV5-1 and TRBJ2-7; 8 nucleotides match TRBD2. CDR3 size: 14 residues. Trimming took 2 bases from V and 4 from J; bases not matched to a gene: 5. Germline V CDR1 and CDR2: SGHRS, YFSETQ. CDR3 region: CASSFSGSSYEQYF. Written as DNA, the CDR3 is TGCGCCAGCAGCTTCAGCGGGAGTTCGTACGAGCAGTACTTC.

The chain couples TRBV14 to TRBJ2-7; tentatively, D is TRBD1 (6 bases). The CDR3 runs 11 residues. Germline assignment: CDR1 SGHDN and CDR2 FVKESK. The V gene lost 3 bases and the J gene lost 6 bases, with 6 bases spanning the gap. CDR3: CASSQGAEQYF. The CDR3 region has the DNA TGTGCCAGCAGCCAGGGGGCCGAGCAGTACTTC.

This sequence joins TRBV3-1 (or the pseudogene TRBV3-2) and TRBJ1-6; D is possibly TRBD1 (5 bases). V dropped 1 base and J dropped 10 bases, with 14 bases sitting between them. Germline V lookup: CDR1 LGHDT, CDR2 YNNKEL (reference sequence). The CDR3 extends over 15 amino acids. CDR3 in DNA: TGTGCCAGCAGCCAAGTGGGCGCCGGGGGATCACCCCTCCACTTT. It is translated as CASSQVGAGGSPLHF.

The chain joins TRBV19 to TRBJ2-7; TRBD1 matches at 7 bases. Germline V CDR1 and CDR2: LNHDA, SQIVND (reference sequence). With 5 bases clipped from V and 6 bases from J, the junction kept 4 bases outside the gene matches. The CDR3 has 12 residues. The CDR3 protein is CASSQQGREQYF. CDR3 in DNA: TGTGCCAGTAGTCAACAGGGGCGCGAGCAGTACTTC. Variable domain in full (rest from reference TRBV19 and TRBJ2-7): DGGITQSPKYLFRKEGQNVTLSCEQNLNHDAMYWYRQDPGQGLRLIYYSQIVNDFQKGDIAEGYSVSREKKESFPLTVTSAQKNPTAFYLCASSQQGREQYFGPGTRLTVT.

The chain has TRBV20-1 and TRBJ1-5, with D possibly matching TRBD1 (6 bases). Germline values: CDR1 DFQATT, CDR2 SNEGSKA (reference sequence). This CDR3 is built from 15 residues. V lost 3 bases and J 1 base, leaving 13 bases between the germline ends. The CDR3 reads CSASAGGGSNQPQHF. CDR3 DNA sequence: TGCAGTGCTAGTGCGGGGGGCGGGAGCAATCAGCCCCAGCATTTT.

The chain combines TRBV14 with TRBJ1-5; D is ambiguous. V was cut by 5 bases and J by 2 bases, with 7 bases left in between. This CDR3 has 13 residues. Per germline, CDR1 SGHDN and CDR2 FVKESK. The CDR3 is CASSVRGNQPQHF. The CDR3 region has the DNA TGTGCCAGCAGCGTGAGGGGCAATCAGCCCCAGCATTTT.

The V call is TRBV5-1, the J call TRBJ2-6; D is unclear. This CDR3 comprises 15 residues. V dropped 0 bases and J dropped 1 base, with 5 bases sitting between them. Germline V gene data show CDR1 as SGHRS and CDR2 as YFSETQ. The CDR3 reads CASSLGSSGANVLTF. The CDR3 DNA is TGCGCCAGCAGCTTGGGTTCGTCTGGGGCCAACGTCCTGACTTTC.

The V call is TRBV6-5, the J call TRBJ2-1; no definite D call. The CDR3 has 15 residues. Germline V gene data show CDR1 as MNHEY and CDR2 as SVGAGI. V was trimmed by 7 bases and J by 9 bases, leaving 22 bases between them. CDR3 in DNA: TGTGCCAGCATCTTGTCAAGCCCCATCGTGTTTGAGCAGTTCTTC. Translation gives CASILSSPIVFEQFF.

This clone is a singleton in its sample. The V gene is TRBV6-4, the J gene TRBJ2-7; 7 nucleotides match TRBD1. The germline CDR1 and CDR2 sequences are MRHNA and SNTAGT. The V segment lost 2 bases and the J segment 8 bases; nucleotides outside the gene matches: 6. There are 13 residues in the CDR3. This chain's CDR3 is CASSDHLTGKQYF. CDR3 DNA: TGTGCCAGCAGTGACCACCTGACAGGGAAGCAGTACTTC.

The chain joins TRBV6-1 to TRBJ1-1; TRBD1 matches at 8 bases. The V and J ends lost 3 bases and 3 bases, in that order; junction bases with no gene match: 6. CDR1 and CDR2 (germline): MNHNS, SASEGT. This CDR3 has 15 residues. CDR3 region: CASSDRGTGDTEAFF. The CDR3 DNA is TGTGCCAGCAGTGATCGCGGGACAGGCGACACTGAAGCTTTCTTT.

Points on this clone: Relative to the germline gene, one junction end is altered; a read error may explain this. The gene calls are TRBV6-5 and TRBJ2-6; a possible D gene is TRBD1 (6 bases). There are 14 residues in the CDR3. The germline gives CDR1 MNHEY, CDR2 SVGAGI. CDR3 coding DNA: TGTGCCAGCAGTAGAGGTCTGGGGGCCAACGTCCTGGCTTTC. The encoded protein is CASSRGLGANVLAF.

This chain joins TRBV4-1 and TRBJ1-4, with D possibly being TRBD1 (5 bases). Germline V lookup: CDR1 MGHRA, CDR2 YSYEKL. V gave up 1 base and J gave up 5 bases, with 11 bases separating them. The CDR3 is made up of 15 amino acids. This CDR3 reads CASSQVYRKNEKLFF. CDR3 DNA: TGCGCCAGCAGCCAAGTGTACAGGAAGAATGAAAAACTGTTTTTT.

The V gene is TRBV6-5, the J gene TRBJ2-7; 8 nucleotides line up with TRBD2. The CDR3 is made up of 12 amino acids. Looked up from germline, CDR1 is MNHEY and CDR2 is SVGAGI. V was clipped by 7 bases and J by 4 bases; unmatched bases: 3. The CDR3 loop reads CASMAGGYEQYF. In nucleotides, the CDR3 is TGTGCCAGCATGGCGGGGGGATACGAGCAGTACTTC.

As concerns this clone: The limits of the CDR3 on the DNA are not certain, so only TCRdb's listed CDR3 is given. The CDR3 is CASSLVGQGSGYIF. J is TRBJ1-2 and V is TRBV5-1; TRBD1 is taken as the D call from the table, unchecked against the DNA. A total of 14 residues make up the CDR3, ends included. Germline CDR1 SGHRS, CDR2 YFSETQ.

This chain joins TRBV6-5 and TRBJ1-2, with TRBD1 identical over 7 bases. The J segment lost 6 bases and the V segment lost 6 bases, leaving 10 bases of the junction unmatched. The CDR3 totals 14 residues. Germline CDR1 is MNHEY and CDR2 is SVGAGI. CDR3 residues: CASRPPGQQDGYTF. The DNA of the CDR3 is TGTGCCAGCAGACCACCGGGACAGCAGGATGGCTACACCTTC.

The chain recombines TRBV6-5 with TRBJ2-7; D is perhaps TRBD1 (6 bases). Trimming cost V 2 bases and J 3 bases, with 11 bases left between them. This CDR3 region has 14 residues. Germline loops: CDR1 MNHEY, CDR2 SVGAGI. CDR3 nucleotide sequence: TGTGCCAGCAGTTACGGGGGACAAAACTACGAGCAGTACTTC. This gives the protein CASSYGGQNYEQYF.

J is TRBJ1-5 and V is TRBV6-5; D possibly corresponds to TRBD1 (5 bases). The ends were cut back, 9 bases at V and 3 bases at J, with 18 bases in the middle. Germline V gene lookup returns CDR1 MNHEY and CDR2 SVGAGI. The CDR3 totals 15 residues. The CDR3 DNA sequence: TGTGCCAGTGAAGGGGCGGGGAGGGCCAATCAGCCCCAGCATTTT. Its translation: CASEGAGRANQPQHF.

The chain employs TRBV6-5 and TRBJ2-7; 7 nucleotides agree with TRBD1. The CDR3 consists of 14 residues. V shed 7 bases and J 11 bases; nucleotides not matched to a gene: 17. Germline V gene data show CDR1 as MNHEY and CDR2 as SVGAGI. The chain's CDR3 is CASNPLGQLGLEYF. The CDR3 DNA follows: TGTGCCAGCAACCCACTGGGACAGCTTGGGTTAGAGTACTTC.

This sequence joins TRBV28 and TRBJ2-1; D is perhaps TRBD2 (5 bases). Germline assignment: CDR1 MDHEN and CDR2 SYDVKM. The CDR3 is 12 residues long. Deletions cut 7 bases from V and 9 bases from J, with 13 bases between. CDR3 DNA sequence: TGTGCCAGCACGGCCACCGGAGGTGAGCAGTTCTTC. It yields the protein CASTATGGEQFF.

J is TRBJ1-1 and V is TRBV5-6; 8 nucleotides line up with TRBD1. CDR3 size: 16 residues. V was pared by 4 bases and J by 5 bases, with 13 bases of the junction left unmatched. Germline V gives CDR1 SGHDT, CDR2 YYEEEE. CDR3 loop: CASSLRAGGSGTEAFF. The CDR3 DNA follows: TGTGCCAGCAGCCTCCGGGCAGGGGGCTCGGGGACTGAAGCTTTCTTT. Full variable domain (missing parts from reference TRBV5-6 and TRBJ1-1): DAGVTQSPTHLIKTRGQQVTLRCSPKSGHDTVSWYQQALGQGPQFIFQYYEEEERQRGNFPDRFSGHQFPNYSSELNVNALLLGDSALYLCASSLRAGGSGTEAFFGQGTRLTVV.

This rearrangement joins TRBV3-1 (or the pseudogene TRBV3-2) to TRBJ1-1; D not resolved. The CDR3 has 13 residues. V was clipped by 3 bases and J by 7 bases, with 12 bases between them. The germline V gene encodes CDR1 LGHDT and CDR2 YNNKEL (reference sequence). The CDR3 region has the DNA TGTGCCAGCAGCCAGACTGTGGCGGTTGAAGCTTTCTTT. This translates into CASSQTVAVEAFF.

To note about this clone: Other DNA variants within this sample encode the same CDR3. CDR3 region: CASSLGGLAGADTQYF. In DNA, the CDR3 is TGTGCCAGCAGCTTAGGCGGGTTGGCGGGAGCGGATACGCAGTATTTT. This chain links TRBV7-9 with TRBJ2-3, with TRBD2 identical over 7 bases. The CDR3 contains 16 residues. The junction had 10 bases not matched to a gene; V was cut back by 1 base and J by 6 bases. Germline CDR1 SEHNR, CDR2 FQNEAQ (reference sequence).

The CDR3 DNA reads TGCGCCACCCACAGGGACTATGGCTACACCTTC. Encoded protein: CATHRDYGYTF. The chain combines TRBV23-1 with TRBJ1-2, with D tentatively TRBD1 (6 bases). TRBV23-1 is classed as an ORF, of uncertain function. V lost 10 bases and J lost 3, with 9 bases in between. The CDR3 spans 11 residues.

This clone has a handful of counts. This sequence joins TRBV2 and TRBJ1-3, with TRBD1 as a possible D gene (5 bases). CDR1 is SNHLY, CDR2 FYNNEI, per germline. This CDR3 region has 14 residues. Between the trimmed V and J ends, which lost 5 bases and 3 bases, there was a span of 11 bases. The CDR3 spells CASSQRQSGNTIYF. In DNA form, the CDR3 reads TGTGCCAGCAGTCAACGACAGAGTGGAAACACCATATATTTT.

The genes are TRBV28 and TRBJ1-1; perhaps TRBD1 as D (6 bases). There are 14 residues in the CDR3. The ends were cut back, 4 bases at V and 1 base at J, with 10 bases in the middle. Germline assignment: CDR1 MDHEN and CDR2 SYDVKM. CDR3 nucleotide sequence: TGTGCCAGCAGTTCGACAGGCGCGAACACTGAAGCTTTCTTT. Translated, it gives CASSSTGANTEAFF. The full variable domain, completed using reference TRBV28 and TRBJ1-1, is DVKVTQSSRYLVKRTGEKVFLECVQDMDHENMFWYRQDPGLGLRLIYFSYDVKMKEKGDIPEGYSVSREKKERFSLILESASTNQTSMYLCASSSTGANTEAFFGQGTRLTVV.

The J gene is TRBJ1-2, the V gene TRBV18; 8 nucleotides match TRBD1. Germline CDR1 and CDR2: KGHSH and LQKENI. The CDR3 covers 17 residues. The junction had 12 bases not matched to a gene; V was cut back by 3 bases and J by 3 bases. The CDR3 DNA reads TGTGCCAGCTCACCGAGGGGGCCAGACAGGGGCCACTATGGCTACACCTTC. Protein sequence: CASSPRGPDRGHYGYTF.

V and J are TRBV6-5 and TRBJ1-2, with TRBD1 as a possible D gene (5 bases). With 2 bases removed from V and 0 bases from J, the gap between germline ends came to 10 bases. The length of the CDR3 is 15 residues. Germline assignment: CDR1 MNHEY and CDR2 SVGAGI. The CDR3 DNA sequence: TGTGCCAGCAGTTACCTCGCAGGGTCTAACTATGGCTACACCTTC. Protein product: CASSYLAGSNYGYTF.

This clone was seen a few times. This chain connects TRBV19 to TRBJ1-2; D not resolved. Germline V gene lookup returns CDR1 LNHDA and CDR2 SQIVND (reference sequence). The V end lost 3 bases, the J end lost 5 bases, and 16 bases lay between the germline ends. The CDR3 totals 15 residues. The CDR3 sequence: CASSMSFREGYGYTF. As DNA, the CDR3 is TGTGCCAGTAGTATGTCTTTCCGGGAAGGGTATGGCTACACCTTC.

V is TRBV5-1 and J is TRBJ2-1; D ambiguous. The CDR3 runs 13 residues. Looked up from germline, CDR1 is SGHRS and CDR2 is YFSETQ. With 4 bases removed from V and 0 bases from J, the gap between germline ends came to 5 bases. CDR3 region: CASSLSSYNEQFF. The DNA of the CDR3 is TGCGCCAGCAGCCTAAGCTCCTACAATGAGCAGTTCTTC.

The chain's CDR3 is CASSSVGGGEQYF. CDR3 DNA: TGTGCCAGCAGCTCGGTGGGGGGGGGAGAGCAGTACTTC. The V and J genes are TRBV5-4 and TRBJ2-7; 7 bases fit TRBD2. The CDR3 is 13 residues long. V shed 3 bases and J 7 bases; nucleotides not matched to a gene: 7. The germline gives CDR1 SGHNT, CDR2 YYREEE (reference sequence).

The chain is built from TRBV3-1 (or the pseudogene TRBV3-2) and TRBJ1-4, with 9 nucleotides matching TRBD1. The germline V gene encodes CDR1 LGHDT and CDR2 YNNKEL (reference sequence). This CDR3 has 17 amino acids. Trimming removed 4 bases from V and 0 bases from J; junction bases left unmatched: 6. CDR3 nucleotides: TGTGCCAGCAGCCTCGGGACAGGGAGGGCAACTAATGAAAAACTGTTTTTT. Protein product: CASSLGTGRATNEKLFF.

This clone has a single count. The rearrangement links TRBV2 to TRBJ1-1; D is undetermined. V was shortened by 8 bases and J by 2 bases, with 9 bases between the two germline ends. This CDR3 region has 12 residues. The germline CDR1 and CDR2 sequences are SNHLY and FYNNEI. This CDR3 is CASSRENTEAFF. CDR3 sequence (DNA): TGTGCCAGCTCTCGGGAAAACACTGAAGCTTTCTTT. Full variable domain (remainder filled in from reference TRBV2 and TRBJ1-1): EPEVTQTPSHQVTQMGQEVILRCVPISNHLYFYWYRQILGQKVEFLVSFYNNEISEKSEIFDDQFSVERPDGSNFTLKIRSTKLEDSAMYFCASSRENTEAFFGQGTRLTVV.